The 26 T cell receptor beta chains below come from one sample, sequenced in a study of blood T cell repertoires in COVID-19. The repertoire was sequenced with immunoSEQ multiplex PCR; TCRdb's copy has only in-frame clones and lacks some. The sample has hundreds of thousands of clones; roughly 85% are singletons. Sequencing was done on a sample of PBMCs or T cells enriched from blood (not recorded which). These receptor sequences come from a woman between 45 and 65 years old who had recovered from COVID-19.

This chain uses TRBV14 with TRBJ2-1, with 8 bases lining up with TRBD1. This CDR3 has 15 amino acids. Germline V lookup: CDR1 SGHDN, CDR2 FVKESK. After removal of 4 bases from V and 5 bases from J, the junction contained 7 bases not matched to a gene. CDR3 in amino acids: CASSPGKGQDNEQFF. The CDR3 bases are TGTGCCAGCAGCCCAGGAAAGGGACAGGACAATGAGCAGTTCTTC. The whole variable domain, filled in from reference TRBV14 and TRBJ2-1, reads EAGVTQFPSHSVIEKGQTVTLRCDPISGHDNLYWYRRVMGKEIKFLLHFVKESKQDESGMPNNRFLAERTGGTYSTLKVQPAELEDSGVYFCASSPGKGQDNEQFFGPGTRLTVL.

The genes are TRBV6-5 and TRBJ2-2; perhaps TRBD2 as D (6 bases). This CDR3 is built from 15 residues. Germline loops: CDR1 MNHEY, CDR2 SVGAGI. V was clipped by 6 bases and J by 2 bases, with 13 bases between them. The CDR3 DNA sequence: TGTGCCAGCAGGGAGGGCCGAGTCAACACCGGGGAGCTGTTTTTT. It yields the protein CASREGRVNTGELFF.

The chain carries TRBV30 and TRBJ2-7, with D tentatively TRBD2 (5 bases). The CDR3 extends over 14 amino acids. Trimming removed 3 bases from V and 0 bases from J, with 12 bases in between. The germline V gene encodes CDR1 GTSNPN and CDR2 SVGIG (reference sequence). DNA of the CDR3: TGTGCCTGGAGCCCTGGGAGAAGCTCCTACGAGCAGTACTTC. This translates into CAWSPGRSSYEQYF.

The chain carries TRBV18 and TRBJ1-2; D uncertain. CDR1 KGHSH and CDR2 LQKENI come from the germline V gene. V was clipped by 3 bases and J by 3 bases, with 5 bases between them. This CDR3 comprises 12 residues. The CDR3 loop is CASSPFDYGYTF. CDR3 bases: TGTGCCAGCTCACCTTTCGACTATGGCTACACCTTC.

The gene calls are TRBV28 and TRBJ2-1, with 9 bases matching TRBD2. The CDR3 runs 14 residues. Germline CDR1 is MDHEN and CDR2 is SYDVKM. Germline trimming cut 2 bases from V and 4 bases from J; bases unmatched to any gene: 0. DNA of the CDR3: TGTGCCAGCAGTTTAGCGGGGGGGTACAATGAGCAGTTCTTC. Translation: CASSLAGGYNEQFF.

The V and J genes are TRBV27 and TRBJ2-1, with a possible D match to TRBD1 (6 bases). Trimming took 6 bases from V and 3 from J, leaving 9 bases between them. Germline-derived CDR1 and CDR2 are MNHEY and SMNVEV (reference sequence). The CDR3 extends over 13 amino acids. CDR3 coding DNA: TGTGCCAGCAGGACAGGAGGCTACAATGAGCAGTTCTTC. This sequence encodes CASRTGGYNEQFF.

V gene TRBV19 combines with J gene TRBJ2-1, with D maybe TRBD2 (5 bases). The V and J ends lost 4 bases and 6 bases respectively, with 16 bases between them. Germline V gene lookup returns CDR1 LNHDA and CDR2 SQIVND (reference sequence). CDR3 size: 15 residues. Here the CDR3 DNA reads TGTGCCAGTAGTACGGGATCGGGCGGCTCCAATGAGCAGTTCTTC. Protein product: CASSTGSGGSNEQFF.

This rearrangement joins TRBV6-5 to TRBJ2-7, with D perhaps matching TRBD1 (6 bases). Trimming removed 4 bases from V and 6 bases from J, with 10 bases in between. Per the germline V gene, CDR1 is MNHEY and CDR2 is SVGAGI. The CDR3 totals 12 residues. CDR3 DNA sequence: TGTGCCAGCAGTTCAGGGGTTGGCGAGCAGTACTTC. Its protein product is CASSSGVGEQYF.

V usage is TRBV9 and J usage is TRBJ1-3; possibly TRBD1 for D (6 bases). The CDR3 consists of 15 residues. The germline V and J ends were trimmed by 3 bases and 2 bases, with 12 bases remaining between them. The V gene's germline CDR1 is SGDLS and CDR2 YYNGEE. The CDR3 coding sequence is TGTGCCAGCAGCGGGAGGACAGCTGCTGGAAACACCATATATTTT. Its translation is CASSGRTAAGNTIYF.

The chain couples TRBV7-7 to TRBJ2-1; TRBD2 matches at 7 bases. The germline gives CDR1 SSHAT, CDR2 FNYEAQ (reference sequence). This CDR3 has 14 amino acids. Germline trimming cut 4 bases from V and 8 bases from J; bases unmatched to any gene: 8. CDR3 region: CASSSLGLGYEQFF. The CDR3 DNA follows: TGTGCCAGCAGCTCTTTAGGACTAGGCTATGAGCAGTTCTTC.

This chain connects TRBV30 to TRBJ2-2; 9 positions agree with TRBD1. V dropped 7 bases and J dropped 6; count of bases not matched to a gene: 9. This CDR3 is built from 14 residues. The germline gives CDR1 GTSNPN, CDR2 SVGIG (reference sequence). The CDR3 reads CAFAGTGPAGELFF. Here the CDR3 DNA reads TGTGCCTTCGCCGGGACAGGGCCCGCCGGGGAGCTGTTTTTT.

The rearrangement links TRBV28 to TRBJ1-5; D gene ambiguous. The CDR3 runs to 14 residues. Looked up from germline, CDR1 is MDHEN and CDR2 is SYDVKM. The ends were cut back, 2 bases at V and 5 bases at J, with 10 bases in the middle. CDR3 loop: CASSLVATYQPQHF. DNA of the CDR3: TGTGCCAGCAGTTTAGTGGCGACTTATCAGCCCCAGCATTTT.

Regarding this clone: At the DNA level, this CDR3 is encoded by other sequences in the same sample as well. The chain carries TRBV19 and TRBJ2-1, with 11 nucleotides matching TRBD2. There are 15 residues in the CDR3. Unmatched junction bases numbered 4, after V lost 9 bases and J lost 0 bases. The V gene's germline CDR1 is LNHDA and CDR2 SQIVND (reference sequence). CDR3 sequence (DNA): TGTGCCAGCCGGACTAGCGGGCCCTCCTACAATGAGCAGTTCTTC. The encoded protein is CASRTSGPSYNEQFF.

J is TRBJ2-3 and V is TRBV15, with TRBD2 matching 7 bases. V gave up 3 bases and J gave up 4 bases; unmatched junction bases: 7. Looked up from germline, CDR1 is LNHNV and CDR2 is YYDKDF (reference sequence). The CDR3 consists of 15 residues. The CDR3 loop is CATSRNRLAPDTQYF. The CDR3 DNA sequence: TGTGCCACCAGCAGGAACCGACTAGCCCCAGATACGCAGTATTTT.

The chain recombines TRBV7-2 with TRBJ2-3; possible D gene TRBD1, 6 bases. Deletions cut 1 base from V and 2 bases from J, with 13 bases between. This CDR3 has 16 amino acids. The germline V gene encodes CDR1 SGHTA and CDR2 FQGNSA. CDR3: CASSLGRGATTDTQYF. The CDR3, as DNA: TGTGCCAGCAGCTTAGGCAGGGGTGCTACCACAGATACGCAGTATTTT.

This rearrangement joins TRBV18 to TRBJ2-1; 10 bases match TRBD2. Trimming removed 3 bases from V and 9 bases from J; junction bases left unmatched: 11. Germline lookup yields CDR1 KGHSH and CDR2 LQKENI. This CDR3 comprises 16 residues. CDR3 DNA: TGTGCCAGCTCACCTATCGTAGCTAGCGGGAGTGGTGAGCAGTTCTTC. It codes for CASSPIVASGSGEQFF.

The chain has TRBV5-1 and TRBJ2-1, with D maybe TRBD1 (6 bases). CDR3 length: 17 amino acids. The germline V and J ends were trimmed by 0 bases and 5 bases, with 18 bases remaining between them. Germline V lookup: CDR1 SGHRS, CDR2 YFSETQ. CDR3 nucleotide sequence: TGCGCCAGCAGCTTGGCCTCTAGCTCAGGGGAAAACAATGAGCAGTTCTTC. It encodes CASSLASSSGENNEQFF.

The V call is TRBV30, the J call TRBJ1-4; D perhaps matches TRBD1 (6 bases). Germline CDR1 reads GTSNPN; CDR2 reads SVGIG (reference sequence). Deletions cut 6 bases from V and 6 bases from J, with 14 bases between. CDR3 length: 13 residues. CDR3 DNA sequence: TGTGCCTGCTCACAGGGAGTGGATGAAAAACTGTTTTTT. This encodes CACSQGVDEKLFF.

A single count supports this clone. J is TRBJ1-2 and V is TRBV19; 10 positions match TRBD1. The CDR3 is made up of 14 amino acids. V was clipped by 5 bases and J by 6 bases; unmatched bases: 6. Germline V gene data show CDR1 as LNHDA and CDR2 as SQIVND (reference sequence). This CDR3 reads CASSLGGQGDGYTF. CDR3 sequence (DNA): TGTGCCAGTAGTCTGGGAGGACAGGGGGATGGCTACACCTTC.

This clone was picked up one time. The rearrangement uses TRBV7-3 and TRBJ2-6; 11 positions agree with TRBD1. The V gene end was trimmed by 0 bases and the J gene end by 1 base; junction bases not matched to a gene: 11. This CDR3 region has 21 residues. CDR1 is SGHTA and CDR2 is FQGTGA in the germline V gene. The CDR3: CASSLTPGQGATGSGANVLTF. Here the CDR3 DNA reads TGTGCCAGCAGCTTAACACCCGGACAGGGGGCGACCGGGTCTGGGGCCAACGTCCTGACTTTC.

This clone appeared a single time. This chain joins TRBV28 and TRBJ1-4, with 7 positions matching TRBD1. Germline V gene data show CDR1 as MDHEN and CDR2 as SYDVKM. The CDR3 sequence is 13 residues long. V was clipped by 10 bases and J by 7 bases; unmatched bases: 9. CDR3 DNA sequence: TGTGCCACCCTAGACAGGGTAGTTGAAAAACTGTTTTTT. Translated: CATLDRVVEKLFF. Variable domain in full (rest from reference TRBV28 and TRBJ1-4): DVKVTQSSRYLVKRTGEKVFLECVQDMDHENMFWYRQDPGLGLRLIYFSYDVKMKEKGDIPEGYSVSREKKERFSLILESASTNQTSMYLCATLDRVVEKLFFGSGTQLSVL.

This clone was seen only once. This sequence joins TRBV18 and TRBJ1-3; D is perhaps TRBD1 (5 bases). The CDR3 extends over 16 amino acids. The ends were cut back, 2 bases at V and 1 base at J, with 12 bases in the middle. Germline CDR1 reads KGHSH; CDR2 reads LQKENI. CDR3 residues: CASSPTRDRSGNTIYF. CDR3 DNA: TGTGCCAGCTCACCAACAAGAGACAGATCTGGAAACACCATATATTTT.

The chain combines TRBV29-1 with TRBJ1-1, with D hard to call. CDR3 length: 14 residues. The V end was cut by 5 bases, the J end by 3 bases, with 16 bases between. CDR1 is SQVTM and CDR2 is ANQGSEA in the germline V gene. The CDR3 coding sequence is TGCAGCGTTCTGGTCCCCGCGGGGTACACTGAAGCTTTCTTT. It specifies CSVLVPAGYTEAFF.

This clone showed up just once. The J gene is TRBJ2-1, the V gene TRBV28; TRBD2 matches at 13 bases. CDR1 and CDR2 from the germline V gene are MDHEN and SYDVKM. The CDR3 totals 15 residues. The V and J ends lost 6 bases and 8 bases, in that order; junction bases with no gene match: 7. The CDR3 DNA reads as TGTGCCAGCAGCTTAACTAGCGGGGGGGCCTATGAGCAGTTCTTC. This sequence encodes CASSLTSGGAYEQFF.

V is TRBV4-1 and J is TRBJ2-2, with D hard to call. Looked up from germline, CDR1 is MGHRA and CDR2 is YSYEKL. V lost 2 bases, J lost 7 bases, and 8 bases lay in between. CDR3 length equals 13 residues. The CDR3 region has the DNA TGCGCCAGCAGCCAACCGGTTGGCGGGGAGCTGTTTTTT. Its protein product is CASSQPVGGELFF.

The V call is TRBV18, the J call TRBJ1-4, with TRBD1 identical over 7 bases. There are 13 residues in the CDR3. Germline V gene data show CDR1 as KGHSH and CDR2 as LQKENI. J was trimmed by 12 bases and V by 5 bases; bases with no gene match: 9. CDR3 amino acids: CASSTDRVGQLFF. Written as DNA, the CDR3 is TGTGCCAGCTCAACAGACAGGGTTGGTCAACTGTTTTTT.